This T cell receptor (beta chain) was retrieved from a study of T cell changes during pregnancy in multiple sclerosis. This table comes from immunoSEQ multiplex PCR, and its TCRdb copy is limited to in-frame clones, with some not included. The data contain around 30,000 clones, 85% to 95% of them seen just once; the ten biggest clones take up 0.6% to 0.75%. The sample consisted of CD4+ T cells from peripheral blood mononuclear cells, taken in the first trimester of pregnancy. The receptor was derived from a female donor with multiple sclerosis, enrolled in a pregnancy study.

For the CDR3, the DNA is TGTGCCAGCAGCTTGGCCCTAGCAGGCCTCCCCAATGAGCAGTTCTTC. Protein product: CASSLALAGLPNEQFF. The chain has TRBV5-6 and TRBJ2-1, with a weak D call TRBD2 (5 bases). This CDR3 is 16 amino acids long. Trimming took off 0 bases at V and 6 bases at J, with 16 bases between the two ends. Per germline, CDR1 SGHDT and CDR2 YYEEEE.